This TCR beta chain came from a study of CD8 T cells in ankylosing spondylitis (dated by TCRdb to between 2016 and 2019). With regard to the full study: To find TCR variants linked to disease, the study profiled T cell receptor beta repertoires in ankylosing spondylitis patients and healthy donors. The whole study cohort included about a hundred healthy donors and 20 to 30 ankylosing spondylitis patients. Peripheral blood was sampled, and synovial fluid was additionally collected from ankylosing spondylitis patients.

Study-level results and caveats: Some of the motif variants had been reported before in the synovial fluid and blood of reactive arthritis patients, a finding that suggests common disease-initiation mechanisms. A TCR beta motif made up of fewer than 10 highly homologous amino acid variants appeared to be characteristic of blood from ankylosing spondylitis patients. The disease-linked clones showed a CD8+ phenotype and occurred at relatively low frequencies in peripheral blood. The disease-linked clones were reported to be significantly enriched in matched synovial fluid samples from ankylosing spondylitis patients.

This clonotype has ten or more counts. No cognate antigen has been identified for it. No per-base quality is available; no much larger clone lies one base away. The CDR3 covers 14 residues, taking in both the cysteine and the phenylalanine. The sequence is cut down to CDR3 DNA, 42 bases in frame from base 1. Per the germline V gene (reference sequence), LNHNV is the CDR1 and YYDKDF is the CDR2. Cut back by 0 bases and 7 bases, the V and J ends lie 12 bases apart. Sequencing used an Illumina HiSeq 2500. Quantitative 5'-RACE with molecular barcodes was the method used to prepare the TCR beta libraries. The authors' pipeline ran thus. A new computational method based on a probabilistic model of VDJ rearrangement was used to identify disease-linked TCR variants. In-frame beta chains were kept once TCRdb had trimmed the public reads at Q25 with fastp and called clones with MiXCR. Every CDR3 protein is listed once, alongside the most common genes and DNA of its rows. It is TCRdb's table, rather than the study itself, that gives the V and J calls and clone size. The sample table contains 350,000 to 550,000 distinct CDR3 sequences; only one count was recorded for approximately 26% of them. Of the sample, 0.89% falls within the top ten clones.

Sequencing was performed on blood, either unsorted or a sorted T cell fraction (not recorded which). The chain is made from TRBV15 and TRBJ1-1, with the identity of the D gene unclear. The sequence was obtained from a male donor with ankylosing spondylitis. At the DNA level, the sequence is TGTGCCACCAGCAGAGATCCCCGGGGAGGTGAAGCTTTCTTT. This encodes CATSRDPRGGEAFF.